Shown below are 18 T cell receptor beta chains from a single sample sequenced in a study of blood T cell repertoires in COVID-19. Some clones are missing from TCRdb's copy, which holds only in-frame ones; the method was immunoSEQ multiplex PCR. The table lists roughly 160,000 clones, about 86% of them singletons. Sample: peripheral blood. All receptors come from a man between 70 and 80 years old with active or convalescent COVID-19.

This clone was seen only a few times. The V gene is TRBV19, the J gene TRBJ1-6, with D maybe TRBD1 (5 bases). Germline V gene sequence: CDR1 LNHDA, CDR2 SQIVND (reference sequence). Trimming pared 5 bases from V and 17 bases from J, leaving 19 bases between. The CDR3 has 13 residues. The CDR3 loop is CASSFPNRDSIHF. DNA for the CDR3: TGTGCCAGTAGTTTTCCAAACCGGGACTCCATCCACTTT.

This clone has only one observation. The chain combines TRBV10-3 with TRBJ2-7; possible D gene TRBD2, 5 bases. Trimming stripped 5 bases from V and 2 bases from J, with 25 bases between. Germline CDR1 and CDR2: ENHRY and SYGVKD. This CDR3 spans 18 amino acids. The DNA of the CDR3 is TGTGCCATCAGTTTGTCATCTCCGGGAACAGTAGAAACCTACGAGCAGTACTTC. It codes for CAISLSSPGTVETYEQYF.

The chain has TRBV28 and TRBJ1-6; TRBD1 matches at 12 bases. This CDR3 spans 15 amino acids. V lost 2 bases, J lost 9 bases, and 2 bases stayed unmatched. Germline loops: CDR1 MDHEN, CDR2 SYDVKM. The CDR3 loop reads CASSLRDRGRSPLHF. The CDR3 coding sequence is TGTGCCAGCAGTTTACGGGACAGGGGGCGTTCACCCCTCCACTTT. The entire variable domain, with the rest obtained from reference TRBV28 and TRBJ1-6, is as follows: DVKVTQSSRYLVKRTGEKVFLECVQDMDHENMFWYRQDPGLGLRLIYFSYDVKMKEKGDIPEGYSVSREKKERFSLILESASTNQTSMYLCASSLRDRGRSPLHFGNGTRLTVT.

The chain employs TRBV5-1 and TRBJ1-5; TRBD1 agrees at 9 bases. CDR1 and CDR2 (germline): SGHRS, YFSETQ. V trimming: 5 bases; J trimming: 4 bases; junction bases outside the gene matches: 4. CDR3 length equals 14 residues. The CDR3 region is CASSIGTGNQPQHF. The CDR3 DNA sequence: TGCGCCAGCAGTATAGGGACAGGGAATCAGCCCCAGCATTTT.

The chain combines TRBV15 with TRBJ1-5; 7 bases line up with TRBD1. With V trimmed by 4 bases and J by 2 bases, 14 bases remained unmatched. The germline CDR1 and CDR2 sequences are LNHNV and YYDKDF (reference sequence). The CDR3 sequence is 18 residues long. This CDR3 reads CATSTDRVSLYGNQPQHF. CDR3 in DNA: TGTGCCACCAGCACAGACAGGGTCTCCCTCTATGGCAATCAGCCCCAGCATTTT.

This rearrangement joins TRBV25-1 to TRBJ2-3, with 9 bases fitting TRBD1. The CDR3 runs 15 residues. In germline, CDR1 is MGHDK, CDR2 SYGVNS. V was pared by 3 bases and J by 3 bases, with 4 bases of the junction left unmatched. The CDR3 DNA reads TGTGCCAGCAGTGACCCGGGGACAGGGACAGATACGCAGTATTTT. Translated, it gives CASSDPGTGTDTQYF.

The chain links TRBV27 to TRBJ1-1, with 11 bases fitting TRBD1. The CDR3 is made up of 16 amino acids. Germline V gives CDR1 MNHEY, CDR2 SMNVEV (reference sequence). V lost 4 bases and J lost 1; bases outside the gene matches: 5. The CDR3 sequence is CASSSWTGGWNTEAFF. CDR3 nucleotide sequence: TGTGCCAGCAGTTCCTGGACAGGGGGCTGGAACACTGAAGCTTTCTTT.

This chain connects TRBV7-9 to TRBJ1-6; 7 bases are a match to TRBD1. The CDR3 covers 15 residues. The germline CDR1 and CDR2 sequences are SEHNR and FQNEAQ (reference sequence). Trimming removed 5 bases from V and 6 bases from J; junction bases left unmatched: 7. The DNA for the CDR3 is TGTGCCAGCAGCGCCAGGGGGTCCGTTAATTCACCCCTCCACTTT. Translating it yields CASSARGSVNSPLHF.

The chain has TRBV5-1 and TRBJ2-5; 8 nucleotides match TRBD2. Germline V gene sequence: CDR1 SGHRS, CDR2 YFSETQ. The J segment lost 9 bases and the V segment lost 4 bases, leaving 5 bases of the junction unmatched. The CDR3 runs 12 residues. For the CDR3, the DNA is TGCGCCAGCAGCGGCCCCGGGGGGGCCCAGTACTTC. The encoded protein is CASSGPGGAQYF.

The chain combines TRBV19 with TRBJ2-5, with D tentatively TRBD1 (7 bases). The CDR3 is 15 residues long. Germline CDR1 LNHDA, CDR2 SQIVND (reference sequence). The ends were cut back, 8 bases at V and 1 base at J, with 17 bases in the middle. In nucleotides, the CDR3 is TGTGCCAGTGGGACAGCGGGCAAGGGCCAAGAGACCCAGTACTTC. Translation: CASGTAGKGQETQYF.

V usage is TRBV3-1 (or the pseudogene TRBV3-2) and J usage is TRBJ2-1; 9 bases are a match to TRBD1. There are 20 residues in the CDR3. Germline V gene sequence: CDR1 LGHDT, CDR2 YNNKEL (reference sequence). The V segment lost 0 bases and the J segment 0 bases; nucleotides outside the gene matches: 12. CDR3 nucleotides: TGTGCCAGCAGCCAAGATTTTGGGACAGGGATTCGCGGCTCCTACAATGAGCAGTTCTTC. Its translation is CASSQDFGTGIRGSYNEQFF.

This clone has only one observation. The rearrangement joins TRBV7-8 to TRBJ1-2; D might be TRBD1 (6 bases). The germline V and J ends were trimmed by 1 base and 7 bases, with 19 bases remaining between them. Germline CDR1 reads SGHVS; CDR2 reads FQNEAQ. The CDR3 runs to 16 residues. CDR3 sequence: CASSLDARGGPGGYTF. CDR3 nucleotide sequence: TGTGCCAGCAGCTTAGATGCCAGGGGCGGACCGGGTGGCTACACCTTC.

This chain uses TRBV27 with TRBJ2-3, with 12 bases aligning to TRBD2. Germline-derived CDR1 and CDR2 are MNHEY and SMNVEV (reference sequence). This CDR3 is 15 amino acids long. V shed 4 bases and J 4 bases; nucleotides not matched to a gene: 3. As DNA, the CDR3 is TGTGCCAGCAGTTCGACTAGCGGGAGCCCAGATACGCAGTATTTT. As protein: CASSSTSGSPDTQYF.

This clone has a handful of counts. The chain uses TRBV2 and TRBJ1-1; 7 bases align to TRBD1. V dropped 5 bases and J dropped 7; count of bases not matched to a gene: 4. CDR1 is SNHLY and CDR2 is FYNNEI in the germline V gene. This CDR3 has 12 residues. CDR3 region: CASSYTGVEAFF. The DNA for the CDR3 is TGTGCCAGCAGTTACACAGGGGTTGAAGCTTTCTTT.

The chain employs TRBV14 and TRBJ1-6, with 8 bases lining up with TRBD1. Trimming took 3 bases from V and 9 from J; bases not matched to a gene: 10. The CDR3 spans 16 residues. Germline CDR1 SGHDN, CDR2 FVKESK. Here the CDR3 DNA reads TGTGCCAGCAGCCACCTGCCAGGGGGCGGATTTTCACCCCTCCACTTT. Amino acids: CASSHLPGGGFSPLHF.

The chain couples TRBV6-2 or TRBV6-3 to TRBJ2-7; 12 nucleotides align to TRBD2. Germline CDR1 and CDR2: MNHEY and SVGEGT. This CDR3 contains 14 residues. Trimming cost V 6 bases and J 2 bases; bases outside gene matches: 2. CDR3 sequence (DNA): TGTGCCAGCAGCCGGACTAGCGGGACCTACGAGCAGTACTTC. The encoded protein is CASSRTSGTYEQYF.

J is TRBJ2-6 and V is TRBV14; 7 bases match TRBD2. J lost 2 bases, V lost 1 base, and 17 bases had no gene match. Germline V gene sequence: CDR1 SGHDN, CDR2 FVKESK. CDR3 length: 21 residues. The CDR3 reads CASSQGMKGGAQVTGANVLTF. The CDR3 DNA follows: TGTGCCAGCAGCCAAGGTATGAAGGGAGGGGCGCAGGTCACTGGGGCCAACGTCCTGACTTTC. The complete variable domain, with remaining parts taken from reference TRBV14 and TRBJ2-6, reads EAGVTQFPSHSVIEKGQTVTLRCDPISGHDNLYWYRRVMGKEIKFLLHFVKESKQDESGMPNNRFLAERTGGTYSTLKVQPAELEDSGVYFCASSQGMKGGAQVTGANVLTFGAGSRLTVL.

The rearrangement uses TRBV6-5 and TRBJ1-1, with D possibly TRBD1 on 6 matching bases. The CDR3 runs 13 residues. Trimming cost V 0 bases and J 10 bases, with 12 bases left between them. The germline CDR1 and CDR2 sequences are MNHEY and SVGAGI. As DNA, the CDR3 is TGTGCCAGCAGTTACTCGGCAGGGGACGGAGCTTTCTTT. The encoded protein is CASSYSAGDGAFF.